These 15 T cell receptor beta chains were sequenced from one sample in a study of blood T cell repertoires in COVID-19. Only in-frame clones appear in the TCRdb table, and some are missing; sequencing was by immunoSEQ multiplex PCR. The top ten hold 3.6% of the sample, which has roughly 260,000 clones, 80% to 90% seen once. The specimen sequenced was PBMCs or T cells enriched from blood (not recorded which). Source of these receptors: a woman between 35 and 50 years old who had been exposed to COVID-19.

The rearrangement joins TRBV19 to TRBJ2-1; D not certain. Deletions cut 6 bases from V and 2 bases from J, with 17 bases between. The CDR3 consists of 16 residues. Germline CDR1 reads LNHDA; CDR2 reads SQIVND (reference sequence). The CDR3 DNA reads as TGTGCCAGTAGCGTCGGTTCCTCTCCCCCCTACAATGAGCAGTTCTTC. Amino acids: CASSVGSSPPYNEQFF.

V gene TRBV4-1 combines with J gene TRBJ1-5; 7 bases are shared with TRBD1. This CDR3 spans 17 amino acids. The V segment lost 3 bases and the J segment 0 bases; nucleotides outside the gene matches: 8. Germline V gives CDR1 MGHRA, CDR2 YSYEKL. CDR3 sequence reads: CASSQPGQASSNQPQHF. The CDR3 DNA reads TGCGCCAGCAGCCAGCCAGGACAGGCCTCTAGCAATCAGCCCCAGCATTTT.

The V gene is TRBV12-5, the J gene TRBJ1-6, with 10 bases lining up with TRBD1. Germline loops: CDR1 LGHNT, CDR2 FRNRAP. The CDR3 length is 17 residues. The V and J ends lost 2 bases and 3 bases, in that order; junction bases with no gene match: 4. DNA for the CDR3: TGTGCTAGTGGTTTGACCGGGACAGGGGACTATAATTCACCCCTCCACTTT. It codes for CASGLTGTGDYNSPLHF.

The chain couples TRBV2 to TRBJ2-1; 12 bases line up with TRBD2. Germline assignment: CDR1 SNHLY and CDR2 FYNNEI. V lost 8 bases to trimming and J lost 6 bases; unmatched junction nucleotides: 8. The CDR3 runs 15 residues. DNA of the CDR3: TGTGCCAGCTATCCCCTAGCGGGGGGGGGCAATGAGCAGTTCTTC. The encoded protein is CASYPLAGGGNEQFF.

The V call is TRBV28, the J call TRBJ1-2, with D possibly matching TRBD1 (6 bases). CDR1 is MDHEN and CDR2 is SYDVKM in the germline V gene. The germline V and J ends were trimmed by 5 bases and 6 bases, with 16 bases remaining between them. The CDR3 length is 14 residues. CDR3 sequence: CASSQTGAFDGYTF. CDR3 coding DNA: TGTGCCAGCAGTCAGACAGGAGCCTTTGATGGCTACACCTTC.

V is TRBV7-2 and J is TRBJ2-4; D might be TRBD2 (5 bases). The germline V gene has CDR1 SGHTA and CDR2 FQGNSA. Trimming took off 5 bases at V and 7 bases at J, with 15 bases between the two ends. CDR3 size: 14 residues. Here the CDR3 DNA reads TGTGCCAGCAGCCGCCCGCCGGGCGGGAACATTCAGTACTTC. Its translation is CASSRPPGGNIQYF.

This clone was found many times. The rearrangement links TRBV6-1 to TRBJ1-2; no clear D gene. V was trimmed by 3 bases and J by 4 bases, leaving 9 bases between them. Germline CDR1 is MNHNS and CDR2 is SASEGT. The CDR3 is 13 amino acids. CDR3 bases: TGTGCCAGCAGTGAGTACCTCGGCTATGGCTACACCTTC. It specifies CASSEYLGYGYTF.

The chain links TRBV6-5 to TRBJ1-6; D possibly corresponds to TRBD1 (5 bases). CDR1 and CDR2 (germline): MNHEY, SVGAGI. V was pared by 4 bases and J by 7 bases, with 11 bases between. This CDR3 has 14 amino acids. CDR3 in amino acids: CASSWARVNSPLHF. The CDR3, as DNA: TGTGCCAGCAGTTGGGCCAGGGTAAATTCACCCCTCCACTTT.

This chain connects TRBV6-1 to TRBJ1-1; weak D call: TRBD1 (5 bases). Trimming removed 1 base at V and 1 base at J, with 13 bases between. The CDR3 has 16 amino acids. Per germline, CDR1 MNHNS and CDR2 SASEGT. In DNA form, the CDR3 reads TGTGCCAGCAGTGAAGTTTTCCCGACAGCGAACACTGAAGCTTTCTTT. It yields the protein CASSEVFPTANTEAFF.

This clone was seen only once. The chain carries TRBV7-9 and TRBJ1-5; D is uncertain. Germline CDR1 is SEHNR and CDR2 is FQNEAQ (reference sequence). Trimming removed 2 bases from V and 9 bases from J, with 11 bases in between. The CDR3 loop spans 13 amino acids. The CDR3 coding sequence is TGTGCCAGCAGCTTATCTAATCAATGGCCCCAGCATTTT. It codes for CASSLSNQWPQHF.

The chain carries TRBV6-5 and TRBJ1-6; 7 nucleotides match TRBD1. This CDR3 is built from 15 residues. The V gene end was trimmed by 6 bases and the J gene end by 10 bases; junction bases not matched to a gene: 12. The V gene's germline CDR1 is MNHEY and CDR2 SVGAGI. This chain's CDR3 is CASSLLQGEGSPLHF. The CDR3 DNA reads TGTGCCAGCAGCCTATTGCAGGGGGAAGGCTCACCCCTCCACTTT.

The CDR3, as DNA: TGTGCCAGCAGCTTGTTGGCCAGGAGGGACACCGGGGAGCTGTTTTTT. It translates to CASSLLARRDTGELFF. The chain recombines TRBV5-6 with TRBJ2-2, with D perhaps matching TRBD2 (6 bases). The CDR3 is made up of 16 amino acids. V lost 1 base and J lost 3, with 13 bases in between. In germline, CDR1 is SGHDT, CDR2 YYEEEE.

The chain combines TRBV19 with TRBJ2-1; 10 bases map to TRBD1. Germline assignment: CDR1 LNHDA and CDR2 SQIVND (reference sequence). The CDR3 contains 13 residues. V lost 9 bases and J lost 7; bases outside the gene matches: 6. Here the CDR3 DNA reads TGTGCCAGCAGACAGGGGGCGTTGAATGAGCAGTTCTTC. Translation gives CASRQGALNEQFF.

This clone was counted only a few times. The chain is built from TRBV5-1 and TRBJ2-2, with TRBD2 identical over 8 bases. The CDR3 covers 15 residues. V dropped 6 bases and J dropped 6; count of bases not matched to a gene: 10. Germline assignment: CDR1 SGHRS and CDR2 YFSETQ. The CDR3 loop reads CASTLWTSLAGELFF. For the CDR3, the DNA is TGCGCCAGCACCCTGTGGACTAGCCTCGCCGGGGAGCTGTTTTTT.

The chain uses TRBV7-9 and TRBJ1-6, with TRBD1 matching over 8 bases. This CDR3 is 14 amino acids long. The V and J ends lost 7 bases and 8 bases, in that order; junction bases with no gene match: 7. CDR1 is SEHNR, CDR2 FQNEAQ, per germline (reference sequence). The CDR3 DNA is TGTGCCAGCACCTCGACAGGGGAGGATTCACCCCTCCACTTT. Translated: CASTSTGEDSPLHF. The full variable domain, rest sourced from reference TRBV7-9 and TRBJ1-6, is DTGVSQNPRHKITKRGQNVTFRCDPISEHNRLYWYRQTLGQGPEFLTYFQNEAQLEKSRLLSDRFSAERPKGSFSTLEIQRTEQGDSAMYLCASTSTGEDSPLHFGNGTRLTVT.